The 19 T cell receptor beta chains given below trace back to one sample, sequenced in a study of T cells in Graves' hyperthyroidism and ophthalmopathy. TCR beta CDR3 sequences were amplified from RNA transcripts. The TCR CDR3 was amplified in a first-round RT-PCR using the HTBI primer set. TCRdb recomputed calls from the multiplex PCR reads with MiXCR, one row per CDR3 protein. This sample yields 700,000 or so distinct CDR3 sequences, of which roughly 15% are seen a single time; under 10% belongs to the top ten. The material sequenced was blood. These receptors all stem from a man aged 18 to 30 with Graves' hyperthyroidism.

This clonotype was picked up a small number of times. The rearrangement links TRBV5-6 to TRBJ1-1; no clear D. This CDR3 has 16 amino acids. V lost 2 bases and J 0 bases, leaving 14 bases between the germline ends. In germline, CDR1 is SGHDT, CDR2 YYEEEE. The CDR3 sequence is CASSFGRNTMNTEAFF. CDR3 nucleotides: TGTGCCAGCAGCTTTGGGCGGAATACGATGAACACTGAAGCTTTCTTT.

This clonotype was recorded at least ten times. This chain connects TRBV24-1 to TRBJ1-1; D may be TRBD1 (5 bases). V was pared by 3 bases and J by 3 bases, with 13 bases between. CDR3 length: 15 amino acids. Germline values: CDR1 KGHDR, CDR2 SFDVKD. The CDR3 DNA reads as TGTGCCACCAGTGATGGGGGAGGCAGGGACACTGAAGCTTTCTTT. As protein: CATSDGGGRDTEAFF.

This clonotype has a count of ten or more. V usage is TRBV2 and J usage is TRBJ2-1; D gene unclear. Trimming shortened V by 2 bases and J by 1 base, and 6 bases separated the two germline ends. The CDR3 runs to 14 residues. Germline CDR1 reads SNHLY; CDR2 reads FYNNEI. CDR3 residues: CASSELRSYNEQFF. CDR3 DNA: TGTGCCAGCAGTGAACTTCGTTCCTACAATGAGCAGTTCTTC.

This clonotype was counted ten times or more. V usage is TRBV7-3 and J usage is TRBJ2-7, with 9 positions matching TRBD2. The V gene end was trimmed by 1 base and the J gene end by 5 bases; junction bases not matched to a gene: 3. The CDR3 length is 14 residues. Germline CDR1 and CDR2: SGHTA and FQGTGA. Here the CDR3 reads CASSLIAGDDEQYF. The CDR3 DNA reads as TGTGCCAGCAGCTTAATAGCGGGAGATGACGAGCAGTACTTC.

This clonotype was detected only a few times. The chain employs TRBV20-1 and TRBJ2-7; D not resolved. Trimming removed 5 bases from V and 4 bases from J, with 15 bases in between. Germline V gives CDR1 DFQATT, CDR2 SNEGSKA (reference sequence). This CDR3 is built from 13 residues. The CDR3 DNA follows: TGCAGTGCTGCCGAAGTCCGAATTTACGAGCAGTACTTC. Translation: CSAAEVRIYEQYF.

This clonotype was recorded at least ten times. V usage is TRBV7-2 and J usage is TRBJ2-7; 8 nucleotides agree with TRBD1. In germline, CDR1 is SGHTA, CDR2 FQGNSA. V dropped 7 bases and J dropped 5; count of bases not matched to a gene: 7. The CDR3 runs 13 residues. In DNA, the CDR3 is TGTGCCAGCAACCTAAAACAGGGGGACGAGCAGTACTTC. As protein: CASNLKQGDEQYF.

The table lists this clonotype with a few counts. This chain uses TRBV7-2 with TRBJ1-5; TRBD1 might be the D (6 bases). Germline CDR1 SGHTA, CDR2 FQGNSA. The CDR3 length is 16 residues. V lost 1 base, J lost 0 bases, and 10 bases lay in between. This CDR3 reads CASSLVARGSNQPQHF. DNA of the CDR3: TGTGCCAGCAGCTTAGTTGCCAGGGGTAGCAATCAGCCCCAGCATTTT.

This clonotype was counted at least ten times. CDR3 in amino acids: CSARGLAGDSGELFF. CDR3 DNA: TGCAGTGCTAGGGGACTAGCGGGAGATAGCGGGGAGCTGTTTTTT. The chain has TRBV20-1 and TRBJ2-2, with 14 bases matching TRBD2. The J segment lost 7 bases and the V segment lost 3 bases, leaving 4 bases of the junction unmatched. CDR3 length: 15 amino acids. Germline V gene data show CDR1 as DFQATT and CDR2 as SNEGSKA (reference sequence).

This clonotype was detected ten times or more. V gene TRBV30 combines with J gene TRBJ1-1; D is unresolved. The V gene lost 4 bases and the J gene lost 6 bases, with 12 bases spanning the gap. This CDR3 is built from 12 residues. Germline V gene lookup returns CDR1 GTSNPN and CDR2 SVGIG (reference sequence). The CDR3 loop is CAWTLTAAEAFF. The CDR3 nucleotides are TGTGCCTGGACCCTTACAGCCGCTGAAGCTTTCTTT.

The count of this clonotype is one. V usage is TRBV20-1 and J usage is TRBJ2-7, with D perhaps TRBD1 (5 bases). The V gene's germline CDR1 is DFQATT and CDR2 SNEGSKA (reference sequence). There are 13 residues in the CDR3. V lost 3 bases, J lost 7 bases, and 16 bases lay in between. CDR3 coding DNA: TGCAGTGCTAGGAAAGCAGGGAAGGGGGAGCAGTACTTC. Translated, it gives CSARKAGKGEQYF.

This clonotype was recorded a few times. The rearrangement joins TRBV20-1 to TRBJ1-1; maybe TRBD1 (5 bases). V lost 6 bases and J lost 5, with 16 bases in between. This CDR3 is built from 13 residues. Germline CDR1 DFQATT, CDR2 SNEGSKA (reference sequence). The CDR3, as DNA: TGCAGTGCGTTGCCTGGGGCCATTACTGAAGCTTTCTTT. Its translation is CSALPGAITEAFF.

This clonotype was seen a handful of times. V gene TRBV6-1 combines with J gene TRBJ2-4; the D call may be TRBD1 or TRBD2 (5 bases each). Looked up from germline, CDR1 is MNHNS and CDR2 is SASEGT. The CDR3 has 13 residues. The V gene lost 8 bases and the J gene lost 1 base, with 9 bases spanning the gap. CDR3 region: CASAWGAKNIQYF. The CDR3 DNA reads as TGTGCCAGCGCCTGGGGGGCCAAAAACATTCAGTACTTC.

This clonotype was observed many times. The rearrangement uses TRBV7-9 and TRBJ2-1; no clear D gene. CDR3 length: 14 amino acids. Germline V gives CDR1 SEHNR, CDR2 FQNEAQ (reference sequence). Between the trimmed V and J ends, which lost 0 bases and 8 bases, there was a span of 11 bases. The CDR3 is CASSLARERYEQFF. As DNA, the CDR3 is TGTGCCAGCAGCTTAGCGCGAGAGAGGTATGAGCAGTTCTTC.

This clonotype was seen many times. The chain couples TRBV18 to TRBJ2-5, with D maybe TRBD2 (5 bases). Trimming left V 0 bases short and J 4 bases short, with 12 bases between. Germline loops: CDR1 KGHSH, CDR2 LQKENI. The CDR3 runs 15 residues. The CDR3 region is CASSPPSGVGETQYF. CDR3 in DNA: TGTGCCAGCTCACCACCATCCGGGGTCGGAGAGACCCAGTACTTC.

The V call is TRBV7-2, the J call TRBJ2-5; 11 bases are a match to TRBD1. CDR1 and CDR2 from the germline V gene are SGHTA and FQGNSA. CDR3 length: 16 residues. V was clipped by 7 bases and J by 4 bases; unmatched bases: 11. This CDR3 is CASTWTGGAIAETQYF. DNA for the CDR3: TGTGCCAGCACCTGGACAGGGGGCGCGATCGCAGAGACCCAGTACTTC.

The rearrangement links TRBV7-9 to TRBJ1-1; D gene ambiguous. The ends were cut back, 10 bases at V and 6 bases at J, with 15 bases in the middle. The germline CDR1 and CDR2 sequences are SEHNR and FQNEAQ (reference sequence). The CDR3 runs 12 residues. CDR3 nucleotides: TGTGCCACTACGAGAAAAGGCGCTGAAGCTTTCTTT. Translating it yields CATTRKGAEAFF.

This clonotype appeared many times. The rearrangement joins TRBV28 to TRBJ2-2; D not resolved. CDR3 length equals 15 residues. Germline CDR1 and CDR2: MDHEN and SYDVKM. Trimming left V 3 bases short and J 4 bases short, with 12 bases between. CDR3: CASSFIDPTTGELFF. The CDR3 region has the DNA TGTGCCAGCAGTTTCATAGACCCAACCACCGGGGAGCTGTTTTTT.

This clonotype was seen more than once but under ten times. The chain combines TRBV20-1 with TRBJ2-1, with a possible D match to TRBD2 (5 bases). This CDR3 region has 11 residues. With 4 bases removed from V and 7 bases from J, the gap between germline ends came to 8 bases. Germline V gives CDR1 DFQATT, CDR2 SNEGSKA (reference sequence). The CDR3 DNA reads as TGCAGTGCTATACTAGGAAATGAGCAGTTCTTC. Residues: CSAILGNEQFF.

In its sample, this clonotype was seen many times. This rearrangement joins TRBV7-9 to TRBJ1-1, with D tentatively TRBD1 (5 bases). From germline, CDR1 is SEHNR and CDR2 FQNEAQ (reference sequence). V was clipped by 7 bases and J by 3 bases, with 18 bases between them. The CDR3 consists of 15 residues. The CDR3 loop reads CASINNRGFHTEAFF. Here the CDR3 DNA reads TGTGCCAGCATCAACAATCGGGGGTTTCACACTGAAGCTTTCTTT.